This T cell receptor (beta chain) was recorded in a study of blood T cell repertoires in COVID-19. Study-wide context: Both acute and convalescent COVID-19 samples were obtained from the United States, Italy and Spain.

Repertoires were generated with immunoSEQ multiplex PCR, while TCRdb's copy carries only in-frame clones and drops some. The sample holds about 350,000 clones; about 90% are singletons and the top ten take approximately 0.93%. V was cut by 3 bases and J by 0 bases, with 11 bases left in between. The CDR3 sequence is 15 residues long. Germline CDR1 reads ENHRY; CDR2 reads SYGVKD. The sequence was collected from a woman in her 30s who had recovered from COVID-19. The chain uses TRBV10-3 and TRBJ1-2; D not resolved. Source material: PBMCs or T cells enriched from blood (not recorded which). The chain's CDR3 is CAISDSRGTNYGYTF. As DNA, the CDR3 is TGTGCCATCAGTGATTCCAGAGGGACTAACTATGGCTACACCTTC.